The clone carrying this T cell receptor beta chain has a handful of counts. Its target is unknown. The sample belongs to a study of blood T cells in healthy people across ages. At the level of the study: About one barcoded TCR beta cDNA was captured per two T cells.

PCR was performed a second time for about 6 to 12 cycles using a sample-barcoded 5' primer and a J-beta primer mix. There were at least 2.5 million CDR3-containing paired-end reads obtained from each sample. MiXCR, applied by TCRdb to the 5' RACE reads, yields one record per CDR3 protein. Of hundreds of thousands of distinct CDR3 sequences in the sample, approximately 50% were seen once. The CDR3 has 14 amino acids. Unmatched junction bases numbered 7, after V lost 5 bases and J lost 5 bases. Germline V lookup: CDR1 SEHNR, CDR2 FQNEAQ (reference sequence). Study-wide results and caveats: Samples with more naive T cells showed higher observed beta diversity. A roughly linear fall in TCR beta diversity per million T cells was seen with increasing age.

This sequence originates from a woman aged 60-70 years in good health. The specimen was blood. The rearrangement joins TRBV7-9 to TRBJ2-5; 8 bases map to TRBD1. CDR3 sequence reads: CASSRQGPSETQYF. The CDR3 DNA reads as TGTGCCAGCAGCCGACAGGGGCCTTCCGAGACCCAGTACTTC.